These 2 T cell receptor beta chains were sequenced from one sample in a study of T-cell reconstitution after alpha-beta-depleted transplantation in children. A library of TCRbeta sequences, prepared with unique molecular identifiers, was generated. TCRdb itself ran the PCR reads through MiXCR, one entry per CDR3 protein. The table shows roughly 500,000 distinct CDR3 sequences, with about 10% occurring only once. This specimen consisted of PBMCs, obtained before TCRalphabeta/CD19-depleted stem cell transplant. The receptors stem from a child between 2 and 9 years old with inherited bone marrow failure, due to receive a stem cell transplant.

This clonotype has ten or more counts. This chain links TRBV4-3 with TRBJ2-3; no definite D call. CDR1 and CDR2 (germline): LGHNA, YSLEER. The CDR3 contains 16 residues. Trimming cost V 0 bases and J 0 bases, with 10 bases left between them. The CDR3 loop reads CASSQDPAPSTDTQYF. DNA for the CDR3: TGCGCCAGCAGCCAAGATCCTGCTCCTAGCACAGATACGCAGTATTTT.

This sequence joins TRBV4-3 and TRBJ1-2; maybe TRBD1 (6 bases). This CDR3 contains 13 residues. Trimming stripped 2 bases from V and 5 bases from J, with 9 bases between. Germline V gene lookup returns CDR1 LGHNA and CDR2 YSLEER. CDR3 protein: CASSQPGAYGYTF. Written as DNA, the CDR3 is TGCGCCAGCAGCCAACCGGGGGCGTATGGCTACACCTTC.